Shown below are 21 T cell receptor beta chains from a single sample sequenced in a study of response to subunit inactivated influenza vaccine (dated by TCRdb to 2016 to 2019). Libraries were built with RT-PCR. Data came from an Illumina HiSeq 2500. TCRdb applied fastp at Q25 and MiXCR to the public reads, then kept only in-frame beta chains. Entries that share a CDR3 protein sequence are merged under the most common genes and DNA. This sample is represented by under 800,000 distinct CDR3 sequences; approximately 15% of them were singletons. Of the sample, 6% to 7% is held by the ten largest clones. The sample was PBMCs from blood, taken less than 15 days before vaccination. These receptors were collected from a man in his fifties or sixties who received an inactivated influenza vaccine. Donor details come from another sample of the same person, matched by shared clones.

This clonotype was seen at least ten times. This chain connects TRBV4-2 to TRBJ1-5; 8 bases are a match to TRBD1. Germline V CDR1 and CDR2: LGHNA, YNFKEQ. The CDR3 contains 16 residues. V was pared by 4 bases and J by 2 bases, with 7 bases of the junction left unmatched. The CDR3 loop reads CASSPWVGQGNQPQHF. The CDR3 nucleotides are TGTGCCAGCAGCCCTTGGGTGGGACAGGGCAATCAGCCCCAGCATTTT.

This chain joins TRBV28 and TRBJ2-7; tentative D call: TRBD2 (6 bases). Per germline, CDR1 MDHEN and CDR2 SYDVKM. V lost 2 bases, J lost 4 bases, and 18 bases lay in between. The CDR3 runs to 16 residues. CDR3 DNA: TGTGCCAGCAGTTTAATAGTCGCAGGGAGGTTGTACGAGCAGTACTTC. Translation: CASSLIVAGRLYEQYF.

This chain's CDR3 is CASSLDTLHEQYF. The CDR3 nucleotides read TGTGCCAGCAGCTTAGATACTCTACACGAGCAGTACTTC. The chain recombines TRBV11-2 with TRBJ2-7; D gene unclear. The germline V and J ends were trimmed by 0 bases and 5 bases, with 8 bases remaining between them. This CDR3 comprises 13 residues. Germline V CDR1 and CDR2: SGHAT, FQNNGV.

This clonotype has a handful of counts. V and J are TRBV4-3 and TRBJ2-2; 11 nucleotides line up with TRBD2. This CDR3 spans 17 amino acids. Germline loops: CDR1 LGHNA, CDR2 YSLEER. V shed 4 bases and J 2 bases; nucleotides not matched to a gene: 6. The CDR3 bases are TGCGCCAGCAGCCGGAGTAGCGGGGGGGCCAACACCGGGGAGCTGTTTTTT. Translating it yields CASSRSSGGANTGELFF.

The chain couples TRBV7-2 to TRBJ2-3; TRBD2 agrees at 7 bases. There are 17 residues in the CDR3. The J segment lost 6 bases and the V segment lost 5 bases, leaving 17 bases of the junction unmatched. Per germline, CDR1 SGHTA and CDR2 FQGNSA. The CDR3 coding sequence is TGTGCCAGCAGCCTCCCGCCGGGAGCGGGACCACGGGATACGCAGTATTTT. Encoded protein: CASSLPPGAGPRDTQYF.

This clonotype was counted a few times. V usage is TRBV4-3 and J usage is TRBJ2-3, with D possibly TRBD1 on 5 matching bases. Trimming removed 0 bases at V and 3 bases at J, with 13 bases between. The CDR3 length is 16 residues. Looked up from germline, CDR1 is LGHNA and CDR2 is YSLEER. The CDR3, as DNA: TGCGCCAGCAGCCAAGATCTAGGTAGGGGAACAGATACGCAGTATTTT. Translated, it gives CASSQDLGRGTDTQYF.

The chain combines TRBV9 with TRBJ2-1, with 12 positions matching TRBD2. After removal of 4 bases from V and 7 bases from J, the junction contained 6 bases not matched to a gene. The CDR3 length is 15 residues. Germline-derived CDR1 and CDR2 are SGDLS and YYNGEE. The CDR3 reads CASSLRTSGKNEQFF. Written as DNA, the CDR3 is TGTGCCAGCAGCTTACGGACTAGCGGGAAGAATGAGCAGTTCTTC.

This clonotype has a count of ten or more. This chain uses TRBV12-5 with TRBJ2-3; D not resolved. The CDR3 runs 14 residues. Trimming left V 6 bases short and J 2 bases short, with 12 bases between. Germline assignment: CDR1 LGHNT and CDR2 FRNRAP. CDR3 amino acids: CASGLTTNTDTQYF. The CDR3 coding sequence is TGTGCTAGTGGCCTGACAACGAACACAGATACGCAGTATTTT.

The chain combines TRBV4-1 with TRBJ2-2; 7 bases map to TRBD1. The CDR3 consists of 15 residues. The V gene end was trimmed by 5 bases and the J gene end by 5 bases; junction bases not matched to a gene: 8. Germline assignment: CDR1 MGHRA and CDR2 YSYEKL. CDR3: CASSTFGTVTGELFF. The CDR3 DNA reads TGCGCCAGCAGCACCTTCGGGACAGTTACCGGGGAGCTGTTTTTT.

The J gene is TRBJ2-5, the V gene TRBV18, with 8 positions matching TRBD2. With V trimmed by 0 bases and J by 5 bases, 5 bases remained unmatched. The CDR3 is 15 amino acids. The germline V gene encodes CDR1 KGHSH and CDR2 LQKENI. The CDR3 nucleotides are TGTGCCAGCTCACCACCCGGGAGGGCCCGTGAGACCCAGTACTTC. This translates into CASSPPGRARETQYF. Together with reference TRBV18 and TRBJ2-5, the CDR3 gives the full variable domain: NAGVMQNPRHLVRRRGQEARLRCSPMKGHSHVYWYRQLPEEGLKFMVYLQKENIIDESGMPKERFSAEFPKEGPSILRIQQVVRGDSAAYFCASSPPGRARETQYFGPGTRLLVL.

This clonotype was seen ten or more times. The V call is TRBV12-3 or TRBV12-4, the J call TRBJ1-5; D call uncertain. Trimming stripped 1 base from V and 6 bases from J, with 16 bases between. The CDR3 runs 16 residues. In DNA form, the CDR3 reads TGTGCCAGCAGTTTAGGGGGTCCGGGGTCAGGTCAGCCCCAGCATTTT. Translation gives CASSLGGPGSGQPQHF.

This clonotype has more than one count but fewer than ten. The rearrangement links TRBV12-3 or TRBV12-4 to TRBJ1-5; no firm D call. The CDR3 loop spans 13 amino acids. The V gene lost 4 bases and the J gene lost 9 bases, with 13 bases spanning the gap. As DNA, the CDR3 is TGTGCCAGCAGTTGGGAAGAGAGTGGGCCCCAGCATTTT. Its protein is CASSWEESGPQHF.

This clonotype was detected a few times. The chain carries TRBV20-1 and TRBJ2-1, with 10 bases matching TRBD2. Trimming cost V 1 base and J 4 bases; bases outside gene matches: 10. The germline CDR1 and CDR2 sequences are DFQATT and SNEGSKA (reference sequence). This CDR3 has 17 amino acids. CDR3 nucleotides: TGCAGTGCTAGAGGGAGGTTTGGGACTAGCGAGTACAATGAGCAGTTCTTC. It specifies CSARGRFGTSEYNEQFF.

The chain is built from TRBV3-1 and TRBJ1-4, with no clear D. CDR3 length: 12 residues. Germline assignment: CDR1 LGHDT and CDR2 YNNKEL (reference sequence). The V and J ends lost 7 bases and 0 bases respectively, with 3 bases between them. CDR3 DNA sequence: TGTGCCAGCAAAGCAACTAATGAAAAACTGTTTTTT. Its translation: CASKATNEKLFF.

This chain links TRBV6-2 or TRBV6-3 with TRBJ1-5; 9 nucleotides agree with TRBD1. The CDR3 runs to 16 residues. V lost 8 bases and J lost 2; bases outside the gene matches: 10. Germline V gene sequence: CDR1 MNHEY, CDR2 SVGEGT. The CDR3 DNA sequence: TGTGCCAGCGCCACGGGACAGGGCATCGGCAATCAGCCCCAGCATTTT. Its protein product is CASATGQGIGNQPQHF.

The chain's CDR3 is CSARAAPYEQYF. The CDR3, as DNA: TGCAGTGCTAGGGCCGCCCCCTACGAGCAGTACTTC. V and J are TRBV20-1 and TRBJ2-7; D gene ambiguous. V gave up 3 bases and J gave up 2 bases, with 8 bases separating them. Germline V gene data show CDR1 as DFQATT and CDR2 as SNEGSKA (reference sequence). This CDR3 is 12 amino acids long.

The CDR3 here is CSASWRYGNQPQHF. DNA for the CDR3: TGCAGTGCTAGTTGGCGCTATGGCAATCAGCCCCAGCATTTT. The chain is built from TRBV20-1 and TRBJ1-5, with D uncertain. With 3 bases removed from V and 2 bases from J, the gap between germline ends came to 11 bases. The CDR3 is 14 amino acids. Germline loops: CDR1 DFQATT, CDR2 SNEGSKA (reference sequence).

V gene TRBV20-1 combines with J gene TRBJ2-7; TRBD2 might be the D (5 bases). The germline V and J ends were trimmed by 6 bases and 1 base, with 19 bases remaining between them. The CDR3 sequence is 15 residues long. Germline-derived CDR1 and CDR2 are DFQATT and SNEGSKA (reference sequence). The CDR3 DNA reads TGCAGTGCCAAAAGACGGTCGGGAAAATCCTACGAGCAGTACTTC. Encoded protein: CSAKRRSGKSYEQYF.

The CDR3 protein is CASSVATGENEKLFF. CDR3 DNA: TGTGCCAGCAGCGTGGCAACAGGGGAAAATGAAAAACTGTTTTTT. The V and J genes are TRBV9 and TRBJ1-4, with 7 nucleotides matching TRBD1. Germline V gene sequence: CDR1 SGDLS, CDR2 YYNGEE. This CDR3 comprises 15 residues. The trim removed 2 bases at V and 5 bases at J, leaving 6 bases unmatched.

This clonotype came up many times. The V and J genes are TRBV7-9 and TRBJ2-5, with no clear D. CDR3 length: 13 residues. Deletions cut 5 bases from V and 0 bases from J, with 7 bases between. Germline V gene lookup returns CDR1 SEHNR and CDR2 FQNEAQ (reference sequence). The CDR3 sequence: CASSPRNQETQYF. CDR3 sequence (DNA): TGTGCCAGCAGCCCTCGGAACCAAGAGACCCAGTACTTC. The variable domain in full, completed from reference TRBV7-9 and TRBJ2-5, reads DTGVSQNPRHKITKRGQNVTFRCDPISEHNRLYWYRQTLGQGPEFLTYFQNEAQLEKSRLLSDRFSAERPKGSFSTLEIQRTEQGDSAMYLCASSPRNQETQYFGPGTRLLVL.

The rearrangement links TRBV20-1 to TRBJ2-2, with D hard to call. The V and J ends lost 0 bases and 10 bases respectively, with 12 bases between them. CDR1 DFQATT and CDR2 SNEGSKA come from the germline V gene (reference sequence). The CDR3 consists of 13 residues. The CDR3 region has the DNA TGCAGTGCTAGAGATTTCCGGTTTCAGGAGCTGTTTTTT. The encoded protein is CSARDFRFQELFF.